This T cell receptor (beta chain) came from a study of persistence of HIV-infected CD4 T cells (dated by TCRdb to the early 2020s). About the investigation overall: CMV- and HIV-1 Gag-responding CD4+ T cells were isolated from ART-treated individuals so that antigen-driven clonal expansion of HIV-1-infected cells could be examined. The median time the participants had spent on suppressive ART was 8 years. Apart from a couple of participants who underwent leukapheresis at a single time point, peripheral blood samples of up to roughly 180 mL were collected from participants at multiple time points. The clonality of all cells in each sorted population was assessed by TCRbeta sequencing, whereas the clonality of infected cells was assessed by proviral sequencing. For the TCR cluster analysis across participants, under 10 participants were included for CMV and six or seven participants for Gag. Results the study describes overall, beyond this receptor: TCRbeta richness in CMV- and Gag-responding cells was significantly lower than in anti-CD3/anti-CD28-responding cells; CMV-responding cells had higher oligoclonality than CD3/CD28-stimulated and Gag-responding cells. Few individuals were included in the study, and only a limited range of antigens was tested. Degenerate expanded CDR3beta sequences were enriched in antigen-responding cells, suggesting convergent selection of CD4+ responses to CMV and Gag. Bulk TCR analyses could not be restricted to the rare CMV-responding cells that actually carried HIV-1 proviruses. TCR oligoclonality correlated with proviral oligoclonality within the same sorted populations.

V drops 3 bases and J drops 4 bases, leaving 14 bases in between. Sequences DFQATT (CDR1) and SNEGSKA (CDR2) are obtained from the germline V gene (reference sequence). Measured from the cysteine to the phenylalanine, the CDR3 is 14 residues long. The only DNA kept is the CDR3, 42 bases in frame from the first base. The immunoSEQ hsTCRB assay version 4, run in survey mode, was used to sequence TCRbeta repertoires from genomic DNA. Genomic DNA was diluted to around 9.2 ng/uL, using up to about 1 ug per sample for TCRbeta sequencing. For the original study's pipeline: ImmunoSeq Analyzer 3.0 was used for analysis of TCRbeta data, and diversity was computed on productive nucleotide rearrangements. The improved Chao index was used to estimate lower-bound TCR diversity, and the Gini coefficient was used to estimate clonality using the Immunarch R package. When different nucleotide rearrangements encoded the same CDR3beta amino acid sequence, each rearrangement was treated as a distinct clonotype. Differential abundance analysis identified TCRbeta sequences significantly enriched in antigen-responding cells relative to anti-CD3/anti-CD28-activated cells. Using predicted peptide-MHC specificity as the basis, GLIPH2 grouped TCRs into clusters, both for each participant individually and for the merged data sets that combined participants. This immuneACCESS table, as held by TCRdb, lists in-frame sequences with V and J called but not all clones. Of the missing ones, under half trace to an unresolved V gene in checked studies; the others have no known cause. V and J calls and clone size are given by that table; D and trimming were obtained from the DNA. Present in this sample are 45,000 to 55,000 clones, about 80% of which were seen just once. 3% of the sample lies in the top ten.

In the paper's terms, the treatment or condition label means: suppressive antiretroviral therapy. Lysates of CMV-infected fibroblasts were used at about 10 ug/mL for cell stimulation. Memory CD4+ T cells that did not respond, being CD40L-negative, CD69-negative and CD45RO-high, were sorted as memory populations depleted of antigen-responding cells. HIV-1-infected adults in whom suppressive ART had been started during chronic infection were enrolled as participants. Plasma HIV-1 RNA had been undetectable (below 50 copies/mL) in participants for at least 4 years. To be included, a participant needed positive CMV serology and a CD4+ T cell count above 400 cells/uL. Before stimulation, PBMCs were isolated using density centrifugation and depleted of CD8+ T cells. CD8-depleted PBMCs were stimulated for 18 hours with anti-CD28/CD49d costimulation, CD40-blocking antibody and enfuvirtide to prevent new infections. Cell sorting was done on a Beckman Coulter MoFlo Legacy or XDP sorter, and dead cells were excluded with propidium iodide. Genomic DNA was extracted using the QIAamp DNA Mini Kit for samples with more than one million cells and using the Quick-DNA Microprep Kit for all other samples.

About this clone itself: Its antigen is currently not known. Base qualities were left out, and no much larger clone turns up one base away.

The sequence came from an adult man with HIV who was CMV-seropositive. The chain is assembled from TRBV20-1 and TRBJ2-3, and TRBD1 may be the D gene, going by 6 matching bases. Sample: CD4+ T cells sorted from PBMCs after approximately 19-hour stimulation, taken from a patient who received antiretroviral therapy. Per the publication, the cell subset or site label means: CD40L-CD69- CD45RO-high memory CD4 T cells not responding to CMV lysate. Here is the DNA: TGCAGTGCTAGTGCAGGGGATTTGGCAGATACGCAGTATTTT. It specifies CSASAGDLADTQYF.